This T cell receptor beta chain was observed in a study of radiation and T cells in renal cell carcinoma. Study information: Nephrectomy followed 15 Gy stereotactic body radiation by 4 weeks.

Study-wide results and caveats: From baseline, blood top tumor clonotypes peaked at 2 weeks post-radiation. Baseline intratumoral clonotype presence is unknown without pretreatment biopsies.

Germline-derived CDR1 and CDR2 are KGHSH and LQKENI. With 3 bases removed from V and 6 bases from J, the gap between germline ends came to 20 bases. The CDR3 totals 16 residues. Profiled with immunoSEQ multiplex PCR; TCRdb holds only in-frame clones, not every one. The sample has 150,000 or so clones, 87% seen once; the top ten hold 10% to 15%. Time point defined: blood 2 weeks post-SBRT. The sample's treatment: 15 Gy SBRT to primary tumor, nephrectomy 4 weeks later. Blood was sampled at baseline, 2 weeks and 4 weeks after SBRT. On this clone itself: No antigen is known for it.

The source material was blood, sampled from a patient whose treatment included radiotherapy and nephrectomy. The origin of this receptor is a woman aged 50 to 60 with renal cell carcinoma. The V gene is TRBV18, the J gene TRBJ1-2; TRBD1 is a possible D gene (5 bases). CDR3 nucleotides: TGTGCCAGCTCACCGGTCTTGGACCAGTTAGGGGATGGCTACACCTTC. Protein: CASSPVLDQLGDGYTF.